This passage covers 13 T cell receptor beta chains from one sample sequenced in a study of HIV-infected patients and healthy controls. cDNA was made from approximately 500 ng RNA using alpha and beta constant primers. Each of the alpha and beta chains got its own library through chain-specific third strand synthesis with indices. TCRdb re-analysed the 5' RACE reads in MiXCR, keeping a single row per CDR3 protein. This table holds approximately 16,000 distinct CDR3 sequences, 9.4% found once. No cell fractionation was done, so the repertoire covers all unsorted peripheral blood T cells. Sequencing was carried out using blood. Receptor source: an adult in good health.

This sequence joins TRBV19 and TRBJ2-1, with D possibly called TRBD1 or TRBD2 (5 bases each). Germline values: CDR1 LNHDA, CDR2 SQIVND (reference sequence). The CDR3 sequence is 17 residues long. Trimming stripped 4 bases from V and 5 bases from J, with 21 bases between. CDR3 sequence (DNA): TGTGCCAGTAGTAATTGGGACCCCTCAAAAGAGAACAATGAGCAGTTCTTC. Translation: CASSNWDPSKENNEQFF.

Only one count was recorded for this clonotype. V usage is TRBV11-3 and J usage is TRBJ2-3; no definite D call. The CDR3 is made up of 16 amino acids. Trimming left V 5 bases short and J 0 bases short, with 15 bases between. From germline, CDR1 is SGHNT and CDR2 YENEEA. In DNA form, the CDR3 reads TGTGCCAGCAGCAATCCGACACCCGCTAGCACAGATACGCAGTATTTT. Translation gives CASSNPTPASTDTQYF.

The table lists this clonotype with many counts. The rearrangement links TRBV19 to TRBJ1-1; the D gene is possibly TRBD1 (5 bases). Germline values: CDR1 LNHDA, CDR2 SQIVND (reference sequence). The CDR3 loop spans 14 amino acids. The V gene lost 5 bases and the J gene lost 5 bases, with 15 bases spanning the gap. The CDR3, as DNA: TGTGCCAGTAGTGCGGGACTCCCGTGGACTGAAGCTTTCTTT. Protein: CASSAGLPWTEAFF. Variable domain in full (rest from reference TRBV19 and TRBJ1-1): DGGITQSPKYLFRKEGQNVTLSCEQNLNHDAMYWYRQDPGQGLRLIYYSQIVNDFQKGDIAEGYSVSREKKESFPLTVTSAQKNPTAFYLCASSAGLPWTEAFFGQGTRLTVV.

Turning to this clonotype: This may arise from a read error, as a much more abundant clone is one base away. The V call is TRBV27, the J call TRBJ1-5; the D is unclear. Germline V gives CDR1 MNHEY, CDR2 SMNVEV (reference sequence). Trimming stripped 3 bases from V and 0 bases from J, with 3 bases between. The CDR3 loop spans 13 amino acids. The DNA for the CDR3 is TGTGCCAGCAGTTTTTATAGCAATCAGCCCCAGCATTTT. The encoded protein is CASSFYSNQPQHF.

The table lists this clonotype with many counts. The chain links TRBV9 to TRBJ1-6, with 9 bases lining up with TRBD1. CDR1 is SGDLS, CDR2 YYNGEE, per germline. J was trimmed by 7 bases and V by 4 bases; bases with no gene match: 9. The CDR3 runs 16 residues. The CDR3 DNA reads TGTGCCAGCAGCCTACGCCGGGACAGGGACAATTCACCCCTCCACTTT. Translation gives CASSLRRDRDNSPLHF.

By sample fraction, this clonotype is medium-sized. The rearrangement joins TRBV28 to TRBJ2-3; D not certain. The V end lost 6 bases, the J end lost 0 bases, and 16 bases lay between the germline ends. The CDR3 is made up of 16 amino acids. Germline CDR1 MDHEN, CDR2 SYDVKM. The CDR3 reads CASRTPSGPSTDTQYF. CDR3 nucleotide sequence: TGTGCCAGCAGGACACCCTCAGGACCCAGCACAGATACGCAGTATTTT.

This clonotype is labeled medium-sized (0.01 to 0.1%). The V call is TRBV4-3, the J call TRBJ1-1; 8 nucleotides align to TRBD1. Germline CDR1 reads LGHNA; CDR2 reads YSLEER. Germline trimming cut 4 bases from V and 1 base from J; bases unmatched to any gene: 5. This CDR3 contains 15 residues. The CDR3 loop is CASSPWTGPNTEAFF. CDR3 sequence (DNA): TGCGCCAGCAGCCCCTGGACAGGGCCGAACACTGAAGCTTTCTTT.

This clonotype showed up just a few times. J is TRBJ2-5 and V is TRBV20-1; TRBD1 matches at 7 bases. This CDR3 is built from 14 residues. Germline V CDR1 and CDR2: DFQATT, SNEGSKA (reference sequence). V shed 6 bases and J 3 bases; nucleotides not matched to a gene: 10. The CDR3 here is CSASTGALEETQYF. The CDR3 region has the DNA TGCAGTGCAAGCACAGGGGCCTTGGAAGAGACCCAGTACTTC.

Ten or more counts support this clonotype. This chain links TRBV6-5 with TRBJ2-3; 10 nucleotides match TRBD2. This CDR3 is 17 amino acids long. In germline, CDR1 is MNHEY, CDR2 SVGAGI. V dropped 0 bases and J dropped 2; count of bases not matched to a gene: 5. The CDR3 sequence is CASSYSRTSGSTDTQYF. As DNA, the CDR3 is TGTGCCAGCAGTTACTCGAGGACTAGCGGCTCCACAGATACGCAGTATTTT.

Sample share makes this clonotype medium-sized. The genes are TRBV7-6 and TRBJ1-1; D gene unclear. The CDR3 runs 13 residues. V dropped 5 bases and J dropped 10 bases, with 17 bases sitting between them. Per the germline V gene, CDR1 is SGHVS and CDR2 is FNYEAQ. CDR3 bases: TGTGCCAGCAGCCAGGACTCCGGCTCGGGAGCTTTCTTT. This gives the protein CASSQDSGSGAFF.

By sample share, this clonotype is medium-sized. The chain is built from TRBV28 and TRBJ2-5; 8 bases fit TRBD1. Trimming at V came to 4 bases and at J to 5 bases, leaving 6 bases not matched to a gene. Germline assignment: CDR1 MDHEN and CDR2 SYDVKM. The CDR3 consists of 14 residues. The CDR3 spells CASSSSGGAETQYF. As DNA, the CDR3 is TGTGCCAGCAGTTCATCAGGGGGCGCGGAGACCCAGTACTTC.

This rearrangement joins TRBV29-1 to TRBJ2-1; tentatively, D is TRBD1 (6 bases). The CDR3 totals 11 residues. CDR1 and CDR2 from the germline V gene are SQVTM and ANQGSEA. With 7 bases removed from V and 7 bases from J, the gap between germline ends came to 11 bases. CDR3 residues: CSAYRANEQFF. The CDR3 DNA reads as TGCAGCGCCTACAGGGCGAATGAGCAGTTCTTC.

This clonotype was detected ten times or more. The chain has TRBV20-1 and TRBJ1-5; TRBD1 is a possible D gene (6 bases). Germline-derived CDR1 and CDR2 are DFQATT and SNEGSKA (reference sequence). The CDR3 is 13 residues long. With 6 bases removed from V and 1 base from J, the gap between germline ends came to 10 bases. The CDR3 loop is CSATTGSNQPQHF. CDR3 coding DNA: TGCAGTGCAACTACAGGGAGCAATCAGCCCCAGCATTTT.